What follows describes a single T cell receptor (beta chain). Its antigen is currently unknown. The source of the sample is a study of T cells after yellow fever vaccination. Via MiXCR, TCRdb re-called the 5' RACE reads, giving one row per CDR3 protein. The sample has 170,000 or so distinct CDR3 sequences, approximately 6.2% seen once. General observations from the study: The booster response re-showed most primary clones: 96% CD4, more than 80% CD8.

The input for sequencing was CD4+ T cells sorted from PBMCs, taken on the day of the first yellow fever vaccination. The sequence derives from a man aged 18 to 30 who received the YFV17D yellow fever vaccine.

The CDR3 coding sequence is TGTGCCAGCAGTACTGAGGGGTGGGATACGCAGTATTTT. It translates to CASSTEGWDTQYF. The rearrangement links TRBV7-3 to TRBJ2-3; D is possibly TRBD1 or TRBD2 (5 bases each). CDR1 and CDR2 (germline): SGHTA, FQGTGA. The V end lost 6 bases, the J end lost 6 bases, and 13 bases lay between the germline ends. The length of the CDR3 is 13 residues.